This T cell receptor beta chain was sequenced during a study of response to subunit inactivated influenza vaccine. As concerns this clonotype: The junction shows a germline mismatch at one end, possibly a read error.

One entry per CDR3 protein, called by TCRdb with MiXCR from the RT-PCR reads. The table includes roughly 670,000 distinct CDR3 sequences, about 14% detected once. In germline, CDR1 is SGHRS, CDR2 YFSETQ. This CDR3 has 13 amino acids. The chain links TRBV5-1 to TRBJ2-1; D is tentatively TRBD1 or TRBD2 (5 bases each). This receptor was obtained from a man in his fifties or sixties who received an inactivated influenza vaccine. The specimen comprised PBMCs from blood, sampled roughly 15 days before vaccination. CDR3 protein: CASKQDSYNERFF. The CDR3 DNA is TGCGCCAGCAAACAGGACTCCTACAATGAGCGGTTCTTC.